This note documents a single T cell receptor (beta chain) sequence. The data derive from a study of blood T cell repertoires in COVID-19. Whole-study context: Acute and convalescent COVID-19 specimens originated in the United States, Italy and Spain. The analysed material was cDNA or gDNA that came from T cells, B-cell-depleted T cells, or PBMCs.

The V end lost 5 bases, the J end lost 0 bases, and 13 bases lay between the germline ends. The CDR3 has 15 amino acids. The germline CDR1 and CDR2 sequences are MDHEN and SYDVKM. The authors' processing: How many nucleated cells were present was estimated from reference gene primer amplification. Some clones are missing from TCRdb's copy, which holds only in-frame ones; the method was immunoSEQ multiplex PCR. V, J and clone size are those of that table, while D and trimming were read from the DNA. The table has approximately 57,000 clones, roughly four fifths seen once. Input material: peripheral blood. This TCR came from an elderly woman with acute or convalescent COVID-19. The V call is TRBV28, the J call TRBJ1-1; D not resolved. The CDR3 loop reads CASSPPRGLNTEAFF. As DNA, the CDR3 is TGTGCCAGCAGTCCTCCGAGAGGGCTGAACACTGAAGCTTTCTTT. The full variable domain, with the rest looked up from reference TRBV28 and TRBJ1-1, is DVKVTQSSRYLVKRTGEKVFLECVQDMDHENMFWYRQDPGLGLRLIYFSYDVKMKEKGDIPEGYSVSREKKERFSLILESASTNQTSMYLCASSPPRGLNTEAFFGQGTRLTVV.